A selection of T cell receptor beta chains follows, all from one sample in a study of naive CD8 T cells in extremely preterm neonates. Sequencing was performed with immunoSEQ multiplex PCR; in TCRdb, only in-frame clones are kept and a portion is missing. Among 7,300 or so clones listed, roughly nine tenths were seen once. The sequencing sample was made of naive CD8+ T cells from cord blood. The receptors were gathered from a newborn in good health. CDR3s include the opening cysteine and the closing phenylalanine or tryptophan. A D gene is named only where the DNA matches it firmly. Clone size is given for some rows only: seen once, a few or many times, or a class if the clone is expanded.

d_call clone_size j_call v_call cdr3_aa cdr3_nt
. . TRBJ1-1 TRBV5-4 CASSLGTEYTEAFF TGTGCCAGCAGCTTGGGGACAGAATACACTGAAGCTTTCTTT
TRBD2 . TRBJ2-1 TRBV4-1 CASSQVAGGPRNEQFF TGCGCCAGCAGCCAAGTAGCGGGGGGGCCTCGGAATGAGCAGTTCTTC
TRBD2 . TRBJ2-2 TRBV4-2 CASSPTGGGELFF TGTGCCAGCAGCCCCACGGGGGGAGGGGAGCTGTTTTTT
. once TRBJ2-1 TRBV29-1 CSVEQALRNQQFF TGCAGCGTTGAGCAAGCATTGAGGAACCAGCAGTTCTTC
TRBD1 . TRBJ2-7 TRBV15 CATSPGTGGYEQYF TGTGCCACCAGCCCCGGGACAGGGGGCTACGAGCAGTACTTC
. . TRBJ1-1 TRBV4-1 CASSQQNTEAFF TGCGCCAGCAGCCAACAGAACACTGAAGCTTTCTTT
TRBD1 . TRBJ1-1 TRBV13 CASSTGQGGNTEAFF TGTGCCAGCAGCACCGGACAGGGAGGAAACACTGAAGCTTTCTTT
TRBD1 . TRBJ1-6 TRBV19 CASSIGGGGNSPLHF TGTGCCAGTAGTATCGGAGGGGGCGGGAATTCACCCCTCCACTTT
TRBD2 . TRBJ2-3 TRBV7-9 CASSLVSGRGDTQYF TGTGCCAGCAGCTTAGTTAGCGGGAGGGGAGATACGCAGTATTTT
TRBD1 . TRBJ2-7 TRBV27 CASSPGQGAYEQYF TGTGCCAGCAGTCCGGGACAGGGGGCGTACGAGCAGTACTTC
. . TRBJ2-1 TRBV5-6 CASSLGPDSYNEQFF TGTGCCAGCAGCTTGGGGCCCGACTCCTACAATGAGCAGTTCTTC
. . TRBJ1-2 TRBV11-2 CASTSGGNYGYTF TGTGCCAGCACCTCCGGGGGTAACTATGGCTACACCTTC
. . TRBJ1-4 TRBV4-1 CASSQGTATNEKLFF TGCGCCAGCAGCCAAGGGACAGCAACTAATGAAAAACTGTTTTTT
TRBD1 . TRBJ1-2 TRBV15 CATSLQGAHYGYTF TGTGCCACCAGCTTACAGGGGGCGCATTATGGCTACACCTTC
TRBD1 . TRBJ2-4 TRBV4-3 CASSQEAWTGRDIQYF TGCGCCAGCAGCCAAGAAGCCTGGACAGGGAGAGACATTCAGTACTTC
. . TRBJ1-1 TRBV4-1 CASSQVRIMNTEAFF TGCGCCAGCAGCCAAGTGAGAATAATGAACACTGAAGCTTTCTTT
TRBD1 . TRBJ2-7 TRBV13 CASSSKGDRGYEQYF TGTGCCAGCAGCTCTAAGGGGGACAGGGGCTACGAGCAGTACTTC
TRBD2 once TRBJ2-1 TRBV7-9 CASTSNSLAGNEQFF TGTGCCAGCACCAGCAATTCACTAGCGGGCAATGAGCAGTTCTTC
TRBD2 . TRBJ2-7 TRBV6-5 CASSLTSGRTYEQYF TGTGCCAGCAGTTTGACTAGCGGGAGAACCTACGAGCAGTACTTC
. once TRBJ1-1 TRBV5-4 CASSYGPEGTEAFF TGTGCCAGCAGTTATGGACCGGAGGGCACTGAAGCTTTCTTT
. . TRBJ2-6 TRBV5-4 CASSLPGQSGANVLTF TGTGCCAGCAGCTTACCCGGACAGTCTGGGGCCAACGTCCTGACTTTC
. . TRBJ2-1 TRBV5-6 CASSFIGWNEQFF TGTGCCAGCAGCTTTATCGGGTGGAATGAGCAGTTCTTC
TRBD2 . TRBJ2-2 TRBV7-9 CASSSGLAGNTGELFF TGTGCCAGCAGCTCCGGACTAGCGGGGAACACCGGGGAGCTGTTTTTT
. . TRBJ2-3 TRBV6-4 CASSDGSGATRTQYF TGTGCCAGCAGTGATGGTAGTGGGGCGACAAGAACGCAGTATTTT
TRBD2 few TRBJ2-3 TRBV4-2 CASSASSGEQYF TGTGCCAGCAGCGCTTCTAGCGGAGAGCAGTATTTT
. . TRBJ1-1 TRBV4-1 CASSQGTMNTEAFF TGCGCCAGCAGCCAAGGGACAATGAACACTGAAGCTTTCTTT
TRBD2 . TRBJ2-1 TRBV6-1 CASSGTSAYNEQFF TGTGCCAGCAGTGGGACTAGCGCCTACAATGAGCAGTTCTTC
. . TRBJ2-7 TRBV7-9 CASSLTGNPYEQYF TGTGCCAGCAGCTTGACAGGCAACCCCTACGAGCAGTACTTC
TRBD1 . TRBJ2-1 TRBV5-4 CASSLGGTGAGEQFF TGTGCCAGCAGCTTGGGCGGGACAGGGGCCGGGGAGCAGTTCTTC
. . TRBJ2-7 TRBV10-3 CAISVTSFGGASYEQYF TGTGCCATCAGTGTTACTAGTTTTGGGGGGGCATCCTACGAGCAGTACTTC
TRBD1 . TRBJ1-4 TRBV11-3 CASSVYGTGSEKLFF TGTGCCAGCAGCGTATACGGGACAGGGAGTGAAAAACTGTTTTTT
TRBD1 . TRBJ1-5 TRBV5-1 CASSFRNRGNQPQHF TGCGCCAGCAGCTTCCGGAACAGGGGAAATCAGCCCCAGCATTTT
TRBD1 . TRBJ1-3 TRBV9 CASSALTGSGNTIYF TGTGCCAGCAGCGCCCTGACAGGGTCTGGAAACACCATATATTTT
TRBD2 . TRBJ2-1 TRBV7-8 CASSLARTSGRGNEQFF TGTGCCAGCAGCTTAGCCCGGACTAGCGGGAGAGGGAATGAGCAGTTCTTC
TRBD1 . TRBJ1-1 TRBV4-3 CASSQGDRAAEAFF TGCGCCAGCAGCCAGGGAGACAGGGCGGCTGAAGCTTTCTTT
. . TRBJ1-1 TRBV20-1 CSARQNTEAFF TGCAGTGCTAGACAGAACACTGAAGCTTTCTTT
. . TRBJ1-1 TRBV11-2 CASSLGGEAFF TGTGCCAGCAGCTTGGGGGGTGAAGCTTTCTTT